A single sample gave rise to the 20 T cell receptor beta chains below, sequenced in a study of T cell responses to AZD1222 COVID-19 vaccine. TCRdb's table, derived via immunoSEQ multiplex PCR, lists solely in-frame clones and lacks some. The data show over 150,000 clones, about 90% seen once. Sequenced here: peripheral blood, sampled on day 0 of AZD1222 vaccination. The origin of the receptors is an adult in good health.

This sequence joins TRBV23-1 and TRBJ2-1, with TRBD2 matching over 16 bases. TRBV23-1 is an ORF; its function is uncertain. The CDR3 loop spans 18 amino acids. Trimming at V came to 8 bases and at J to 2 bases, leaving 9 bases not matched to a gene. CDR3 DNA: TGCGCCAGCGGACCCGGGACTAGCGGGGGGGCCCCCTACAATGAGCAGTTCTTC. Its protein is CASGPGTSGGAPYNEQFF.

In DNA, the CDR3 is TGTGCCAGCACCAGGCAGGAGAGAATAGGTGGGGCCAACGTCCTGACTTTC. This codes for CASTRQERIGGANVLTF. The V gene is TRBV7-9, the J gene TRBJ2-6; D not certain. CDR1 SEHNR and CDR2 FQNEAQ come from the germline V gene (reference sequence). With 7 bases removed from V and 3 bases from J, the gap between germline ends came to 19 bases. The CDR3 totals 17 residues.

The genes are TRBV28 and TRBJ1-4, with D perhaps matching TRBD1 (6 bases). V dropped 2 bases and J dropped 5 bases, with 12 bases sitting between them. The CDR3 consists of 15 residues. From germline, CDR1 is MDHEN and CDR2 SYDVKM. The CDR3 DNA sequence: TGTGCCAGCAGTTTAGCGGGGGCCCAAAATGAAAAACTGTTTTTT. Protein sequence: CASSLAGAQNEKLFF.

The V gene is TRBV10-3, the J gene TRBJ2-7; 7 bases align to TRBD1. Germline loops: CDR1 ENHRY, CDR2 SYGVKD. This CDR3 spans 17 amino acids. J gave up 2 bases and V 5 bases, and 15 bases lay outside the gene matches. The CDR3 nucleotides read TGTGCCATCAGTAAGGGGGACGACAGGGACAGAGCCTACGAGCAGTACTTC. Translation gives CAISKGDDRDRAYEQYF.

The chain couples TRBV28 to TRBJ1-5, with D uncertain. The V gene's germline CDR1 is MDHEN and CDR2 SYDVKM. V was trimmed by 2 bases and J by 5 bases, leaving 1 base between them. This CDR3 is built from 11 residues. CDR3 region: CASSLDQPQHF. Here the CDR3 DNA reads TGTGCCAGCAGTTTAGATCAGCCCCAGCATTTT.

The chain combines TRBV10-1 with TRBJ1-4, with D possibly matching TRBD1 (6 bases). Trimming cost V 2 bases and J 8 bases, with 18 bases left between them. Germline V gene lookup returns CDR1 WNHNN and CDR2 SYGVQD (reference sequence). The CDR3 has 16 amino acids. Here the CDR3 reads CASSEGPWGQGEKLFF. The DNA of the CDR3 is TGCGCCAGCAGTGAGGGCCCCTGGGGGCAAGGAGAAAAACTGTTTTTT.

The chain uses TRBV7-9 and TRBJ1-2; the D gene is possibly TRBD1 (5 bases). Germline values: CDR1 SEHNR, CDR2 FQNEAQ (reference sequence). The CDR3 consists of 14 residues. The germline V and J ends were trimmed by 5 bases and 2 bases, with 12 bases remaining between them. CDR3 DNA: TGTGCCAGCAGCCCTCAGACAGTGAACTATGGCTACACCTTC. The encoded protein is CASSPQTVNYGYTF.

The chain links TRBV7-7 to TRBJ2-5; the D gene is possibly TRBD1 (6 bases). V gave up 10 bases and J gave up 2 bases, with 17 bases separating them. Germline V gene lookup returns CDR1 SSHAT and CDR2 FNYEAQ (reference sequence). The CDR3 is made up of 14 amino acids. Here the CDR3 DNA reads TGTGCCACCCAGGGGCCCATCGGGCAAGAGACCCAGTACTTC. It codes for CATQGPIGQETQYF.

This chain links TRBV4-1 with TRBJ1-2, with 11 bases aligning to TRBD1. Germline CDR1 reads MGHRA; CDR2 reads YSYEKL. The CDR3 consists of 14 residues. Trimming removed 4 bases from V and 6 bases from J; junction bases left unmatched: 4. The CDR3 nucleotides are TGCGCCAGCAGCCGCGGACAGGGGGCGAATGGCTACACCTTC. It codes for CASSRGQGANGYTF.

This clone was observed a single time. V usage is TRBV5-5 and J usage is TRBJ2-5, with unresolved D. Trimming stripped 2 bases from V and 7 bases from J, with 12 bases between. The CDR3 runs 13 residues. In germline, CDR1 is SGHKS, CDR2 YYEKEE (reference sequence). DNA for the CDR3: TGTGCCAGCAGCTTAGACGTCGAAGGGACCCAGTACTTC. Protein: CASSLDVEGTQYF.

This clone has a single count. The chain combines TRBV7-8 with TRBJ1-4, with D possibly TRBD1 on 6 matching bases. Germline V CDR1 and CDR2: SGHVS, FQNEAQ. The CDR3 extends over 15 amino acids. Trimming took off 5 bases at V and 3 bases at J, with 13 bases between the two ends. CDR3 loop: CASSTLQGPNEKLFF. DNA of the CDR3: TGTGCCAGCAGCACACTACAGGGCCCTAATGAAAAACTGTTTTTT.

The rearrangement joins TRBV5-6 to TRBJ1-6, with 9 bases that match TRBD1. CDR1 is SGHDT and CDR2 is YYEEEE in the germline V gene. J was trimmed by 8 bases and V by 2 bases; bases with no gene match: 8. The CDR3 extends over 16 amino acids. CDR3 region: CASSLADRGEYSPLHF. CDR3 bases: TGTGCCAGCAGCTTAGCTGACAGGGGGGAGTATTCACCCCTCCACTTT.

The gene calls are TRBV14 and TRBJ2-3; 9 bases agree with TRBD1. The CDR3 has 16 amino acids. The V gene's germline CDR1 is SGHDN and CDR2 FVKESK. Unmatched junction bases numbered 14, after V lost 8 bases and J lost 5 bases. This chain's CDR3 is CASAPFTGGALDTQYF. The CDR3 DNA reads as TGTGCCAGCGCTCCTTTCACAGGGGGCGCGTTAGATACGCAGTATTTT.

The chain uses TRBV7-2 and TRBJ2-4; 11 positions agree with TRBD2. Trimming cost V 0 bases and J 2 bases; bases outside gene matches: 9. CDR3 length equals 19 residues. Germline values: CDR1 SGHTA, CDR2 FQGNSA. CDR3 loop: CASSLARLAGGISKNIQYF. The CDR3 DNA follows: TGTGCCAGCAGCTTAGCGCGGTTAGCGGGGGGGATATCCAAAAACATTCAGTACTTC.

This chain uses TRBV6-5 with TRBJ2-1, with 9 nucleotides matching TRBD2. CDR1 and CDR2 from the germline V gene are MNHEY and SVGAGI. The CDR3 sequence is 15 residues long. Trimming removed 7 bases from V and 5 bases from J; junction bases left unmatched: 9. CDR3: CASTFWAGGDNEQFF. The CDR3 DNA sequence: TGTGCCAGCACTTTCTGGGCGGGAGGGGACAATGAGCAGTTCTTC.

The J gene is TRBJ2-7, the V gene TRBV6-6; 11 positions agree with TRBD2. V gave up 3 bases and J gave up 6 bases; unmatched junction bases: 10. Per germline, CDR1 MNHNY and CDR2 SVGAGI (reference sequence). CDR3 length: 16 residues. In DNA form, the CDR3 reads TGTGCCAGCAGTTATCTCCTAGCGGGGGGCGGGGTCGAGCAGTACTTC. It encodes CASSYLLAGGGVEQYF.

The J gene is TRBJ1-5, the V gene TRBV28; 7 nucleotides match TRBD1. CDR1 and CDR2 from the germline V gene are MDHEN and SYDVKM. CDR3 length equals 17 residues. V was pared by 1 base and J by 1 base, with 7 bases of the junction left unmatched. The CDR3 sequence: CASSLFYGTDSNQPQHF. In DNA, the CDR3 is TGTGCCAGCAGTTTATTCTACGGGACAGACAGCAATCAGCCCCAGCATTTT.

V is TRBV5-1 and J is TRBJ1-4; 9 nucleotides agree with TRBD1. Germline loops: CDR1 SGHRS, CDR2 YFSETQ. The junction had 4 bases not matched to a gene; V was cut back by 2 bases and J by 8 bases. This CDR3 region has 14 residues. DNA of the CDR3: TGCGCCAGCAGCTTTGGACAGGGGAGAGAAAAACTGTTTTTT. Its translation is CASSFGQGREKLFF.

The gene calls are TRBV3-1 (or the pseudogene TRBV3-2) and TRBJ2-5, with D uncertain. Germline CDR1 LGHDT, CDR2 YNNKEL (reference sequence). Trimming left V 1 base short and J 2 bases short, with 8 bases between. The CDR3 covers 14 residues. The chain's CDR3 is CASSQGGWQETQYF. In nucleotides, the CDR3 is TGTGCCAGCAGCCAAGGTGGGTGGCAAGAGACCCAGTACTTC.

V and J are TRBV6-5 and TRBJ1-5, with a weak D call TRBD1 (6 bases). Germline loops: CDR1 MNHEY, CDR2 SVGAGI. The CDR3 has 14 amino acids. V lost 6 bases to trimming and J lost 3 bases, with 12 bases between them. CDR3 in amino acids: CASRAGVNNQPQHF. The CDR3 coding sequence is TGTGCCAGCAGGGCAGGGGTAAACAATCAGCCCCAGCATTTT.